The rows below give T cell receptor beta chains drawn from one sample of a study of blood T cell repertoires in COVID-19. This table comes from immunoSEQ multiplex PCR, and its TCRdb copy is limited to in-frame clones, with some not included. The table has more than 200,000 clones, approximately 80% seen once. Sequenced material: PBMCs or T cells enriched from blood (not recorded which). Receptors originate from a man aged 25-45 years with acute COVID-19. The CDR3 runs from the conserved cysteine through the conserved F or W. The order of the fields is V gene, D gene, clone size, J gene, CDR3 protein, CDR3 DNA. A D gene is named only where the DNA matches it firmly. A clone size is listed for some rows: how often the clone was seen (once, few, many), or a class if it is expanded.

TRBV2,-,-,TRBJ1-4,CASEWEGSDKLFF,TGTGCCAGCGAATGGGAGGGTTCGGACAAACTGTTTTTT
TRBV3-1/TRBV3-2,TRBD2,-,TRBJ2-7,CASSQRAATSGYEQYF,TGTGCCAGCAGCCAGAGAGCAGCGACTAGCGGGTACGAGCAGTACTTC
TRBV6-2/TRBV6-3,-,few,TRBJ1-5,CASSYIIDRFSNQPQHF,TGTGCCAGCAGTTATATCATCGACAGGTTCAGCAATCAGCCCCAGCATTTT
TRBV28,TRBD2,once,TRBJ2-3,CASSSAGGTSTDTQYF,TGTGCCAGCAGTTCTGCCGGGGGGACTAGCACAGATACGCAGTATTTT
TRBV11-2,-,-,TRBJ1-6,CASSLTGQNSPLHF,TGTGCCAGCAGCTTAACAGGGCAAAATTCACCCCTCCACTTT
TRBV5-6,-,-,TRBJ2-1,CASSLTGLNEQFF,TGTGCCAGCAGCTTGACAGGTCTAAATGAGCAGTTCTTC
TRBV6-5,TRBD1,-,TRBJ1-2,CASSLRSGQDDTF,TGTGCCAGCAGTCTCAGATCGGGACAGGACGACACCTTC
TRBV27,-,-,TRBJ1-5,CASSPKPRGIRQPQHF,TGTGCCAGCAGTCCCAAGCCCCGGGGAATACGACAGCCCCAGCATTTT
TRBV25-1,-,-,TRBJ1-1,CASNHGGRAFF,TGTGCCAGCAATCACGGAGGGAGAGCTTTCTTT
TRBV6-5,TRBD1,-,TRBJ2-5,CASMRVGDRGETQYF,TGTGCCAGCATGAGAGTTGGGGACAGGGGAGAGACCCAGTACTTC
TRBV7-6,-,once,TRBJ2-7,CASSLATARDMLTYEQYF,TGTGCCAGCAGCTTAGCGACAGCACGGGACATGTTGACCTACGAGCAGTACTTC
TRBV19,-,-,TRBJ1-1,CASSMGGGTEAFF,TGTGCCAGTAGTATGGGCGGGGGCACTGAAGCTTTCTTT
TRBV24-1,-,-,TRBJ2-3,CATSDATVSTDTQYF,TGTGCCACCAGTGATGCAACTGTTAGCACAGATACGCAGTATTTT
TRBV9,TRBD1,-,TRBJ1-4,CASSAGTGGEKLFF,TGTGCCAGCAGCGCTGGGACAGGGGGTGAAAAACTGTTTTTT
TRBV6-1,TRBD1,-,TRBJ1-1,CASSERTGGNTEAFF,TGTGCCAGCAGTGAGAGGACAGGGGGCAACACTGAAGCTTTCTTT
TRBV5-1,TRBD1,-,TRBJ2-5,CASSTDRGRETQYF,TGCGCCAGCAGCACGGACAGGGGGCGAGAGACCCAGTACTTC
TRBV5-1,-,-,TRBJ1-4,CASGGPTEEKLFF,TGCGCCAGCGGCGGTCCGACGGAAGAAAAACTGTTTTTT
TRBV6-2/TRBV6-3,-,-,TRBJ1-1,CASSYGGRREAFF,TGTGCCAGCAGTTACGGAGGGAGACGTGAAGCTTTCTTT
TRBV5-1,TRBD1,-,TRBJ2-7,CASSWGTDYEQYF,TGCGCCAGCAGCTGGGGGACAGATTACGAGCAGTACTTC
TRBV9,-,-,TRBJ1-1,CASSVAGMEGTEAFF,TGTGCCAGCAGCGTAGCGGGCATGGAGGGGACTGAAGCTTTCTTT
TRBV11-3,TRBD2,few,TRBJ2-3,CASSPTGGPDTQYF,TGTGCCAGCAGCCCGACGGGAGGGCCGGATACGCAGTATTTT
TRBV9,-,few,TRBJ2-1,CASSVVVLGGEQFF,TGTGCCAGCAGCGTAGTTGTTCTGGGGGGTGAGCAGTTCTTC
TRBV11-2,TRBD1,-,TRBJ2-7,CASSLDGRDRFLSYEQYF,TGTGCCAGCAGCTTAGATGGCCGGGACAGATTTCTCTCCTACGAGCAGTACTTC
TRBV24-1,TRBD1,-,TRBJ1-5,CATSDSDRGRRSNQPQHF,TGTGCCACCAGTGACTCTGACAGGGGCCGAAGAAGCAATCAGCCCCAGCATTTT
TRBV9,TRBD2,-,TRBJ2-1,CASSNLAGGHNEQFF,TGTGCCAGCAGCAATTTAGCGGGGGGTCACAATGAGCAGTTCTTC
TRBV2,-,-,TRBJ2-7,CASSEATFSGAYEQYF,TGTGCCAGCAGTGAAGCGACCTTTTCAGGGGCCTACGAGCAGTACTTC
TRBV4-2,TRBD1,few,TRBJ1-3,CASSPYLGTGQASGNTIYF,TGTGCCAGCAGCCCGTACCTCGGGACAGGGCAAGCCTCTGGAAACACCATATATTTT
TRBV2,TRBD1,-,TRBJ1-2,CASSGDGQGYGYTF,TGTGCCAGCAGTGGGGACGGACAGGGATATGGCTACACCTTC
TRBV24-1,-,-,TRBJ2-3,CATSDPGTSTDTQYF,TGTGCCACCAGTGACCCCGGGACTAGCACAGATACGCAGTATTTT
TRBV5-4,-,-,TRBJ1-5,CASSLGGGNQPQHF,TGTGCCAGCAGCTTGGGGGGGGGCAATCAGCCCCAGCATTTT
TRBV2,-,-,TRBJ2-4,CASSESHSFSNIQYF,TGTGCCAGCAGTGAGAGTCATAGCTTCTCAAACATTCAGTACTTC
TRBV7-6,TRBD2,-,TRBJ2-1,CASSSRTSGSSYNEQFF,TGTGCCAGCAGCTCCCGGACTAGCGGGAGCTCCTACAATGAGCAGTTCTTC
TRBV11-2,-,-,TRBJ1-3,CASSLDRGKGNTIYF,TGTGCCAGCAGCTTAGATCGCGGGAAGGGGAACACCATATATTTT
TRBV24-1,-,once,TRBJ2-1,CATSDGRAYNEQFF,TGTGCCACCAGTGATGGGCGGGCCTACAATGAGCAGTTCTTC
TRBV6-5,-,many,TRBJ1-2,CASSWDSLEGYTF,TGTGCCAGCAGTTGGGACTCTTTGGAAGGCTACACCTTC
TRBV3-1/TRBV3-2,TRBD1,once,TRBJ1-6,CASSQATGEHSPLHF,TGTGCCAGCAGCCAAGCGACAGGGGAACATTCACCCCTCCACTTT
TRBV5-1,TRBD1,few,TRBJ1-4,CASSFGDRQNEKLFF,TGCGCCAGCAGCTTCGGGGACAGACAGAATGAAAAACTGTTTTTT
TRBV9,-,-,TRBJ2-5,CASSVDLPGRVVETQYF,TGTGCCAGCAGCGTAGACTTACCGGGTCGTGTTGTGGAGACCCAGTACTTC
TRBV6-5,-,-,TRBJ1-4,CASSFLLHEKLFF,TGTGCCAGCAGTTTCTTACTGCATGAAAAACTGTTTTTT
TRBV6-5,TRBD1,-,TRBJ1-2,CATRPGQGYGYTF,TGTGCCACCCGACCGGGACAGGGTTATGGCTACACCTTC
TRBV7-6,-,-,TRBJ2-1,CASTLGAGTSSYNEQFF,TGTGCCAGCACCCTAGGGGCGGGGACGAGCTCCTACAATGAGCAGTTCTTC
TRBV5-1,-,-,TRBJ1-4,CASCRGVGGTNEKLFF,TGCGCCAGCTGCCGAGGGGTCGGGGGGACTAATGAAAAACTGTTTTTT
TRBV6-5,-,-,TRBJ1-1,CASSYSPGMNTEAFF,TGTGCCAGCAGTTACTCACCAGGGATGAACACTGAAGCTTTCTTT
TRBV11-2,-,-,TRBJ1-4,CASSVTGLGAVKLFF,TGTGCCAGCAGCGTAACAGGGTTAGGCGCTGTAAAACTGTTTTTT
TRBV28,-,-,TRBJ1-1,CASPGQNTEAFF,TGTGCCAGCCCAGGACAGAACACTGAAGCTTTCTTT
TRBV27,-,few,TRBJ1-5,CASSLFVGGNQPQHF,TGTGCCAGCAGTTTATTCGTAGGAGGGAATCAGCCCCAGCATTTT